One and the same sample provided the 24 T cell receptor beta chains below, sequenced in a study of control samples from healthy donors and cancer patients. Method: immunoSEQ multiplex PCR; TCRdb's copy keeps in-frame clones and lacks some. The sample has around 150,000 clones; 94% are singletons. Specimen: blood. The receptors stem from a middle-aged woman in good health.

The chain is built from TRBV6-2 or TRBV6-3 and TRBJ2-1; D not certain. Germline V CDR1 and CDR2: MNHEY, SVGEGT. CDR3 length: 14 amino acids. V lost 0 bases and J lost 3, with 6 bases in between. The CDR3 nucleotides read TGTGCCAGCAGTTACTCCGACCACTACAATGAGCAGTTCTTC. It is translated as CASSYSDHYNEQFF.

This clone was detected only a few times. The V call is TRBV6-4, the J call TRBJ1-5, with TRBD1 identical over 7 bases. V lost 9 bases, J lost 4 bases, and 9 bases stayed unmatched. The CDR3 runs to 14 residues. Germline assignment: CDR1 MRHNA and CDR2 SNTAGT. CDR3 sequence reads: CARAKGQENQPQHF. CDR3 sequence (DNA): TGTGCCAGGGCCAAAGGACAGGAAAATCAGCCCCAGCATTTT.

The chain combines TRBV3-1 (or the pseudogene TRBV3-2) with TRBJ1-5; perhaps TRBD1 as D (5 bases). Germline V gives CDR1 LGHDT, CDR2 YNNKEL (reference sequence). CDR3 length equals 15 residues. Deletions cut 2 bases from V and 7 bases from J, with 15 bases between. The CDR3 sequence is CASSQRQGGWQPQHF. CDR3 sequence (DNA): TGTGCCAGCAGCCAACGTCAGGGTGGGTGGCAGCCCCAGCATTTT.

Concerning this clone: The CDR3 carries no conserved terminal phenylalanine or tryptophan, so it likely arises from a read error. V and J are TRBV3-1 (or the pseudogene TRBV3-2) and TRBJ1-1; D is perhaps TRBD1 (6 bases). The V end lost 2 bases, the J end lost 2 bases, and 12 bases lay between the germline ends. CDR1 and CDR2 from the germline V gene are LGHDT and YNNKEL (reference sequence). The CDR3 is 15 amino acids. The CDR3 is CASSQRPTGNTEAFS. CDR3 bases: TGTGCCAGCAGCCAAAGGCCGACAGGCAACACTGAAGCTTTCTCT.

This chain links TRBV5-5 with TRBJ2-2; TRBD1 matches 7 bases. Germline V gene sequence: CDR1 SGHKS, CDR2 YYEKEE (reference sequence). Losses at the gene ends were 4 bases for V and 6 bases for J; bases not matched to a gene: 6. This CDR3 contains 14 residues. The CDR3 DNA reads as TGTGCCAGCAGCGAAGGTACAGGGGCCGGGGAGCTGTTTTTT. Its protein product is CASSEGTGAGELFF.

The genes are TRBV9 and TRBJ2-3; perhaps TRBD1 as D (6 bases). The CDR3 is 15 residues long. The germline V and J ends were trimmed by 4 bases and 2 bases, with 14 bases remaining between them. Germline CDR1 is SGDLS and CDR2 is YYNGEE. CDR3 in DNA: TGTGCCAGCAGCCCCTGGACAGAAATCACAGATACGCAGTATTTT. It codes for CASSPWTEITDTQYF. The whole variable domain, filled in from reference TRBV9 and TRBJ2-3, reads DSGVTQTPKHLITATGQRVTLRCSPRSGDLSVYWYQQSLDQGLQFLIQYYNGEERAKGNILERFSAQQFPDLHSELNLSSLELGDSALYFCASSPWTEITDTQYFGPGTRLTVL.

The V gene is TRBV7-2, the J gene TRBJ1-3, with D hard to call. The CDR3 totals 16 residues. The germline V gene encodes CDR1 SGHTA and CDR2 FQGNSA. V lost 3 bases and J lost 0, with 12 bases in between. CDR3 residues: CASSFRQVVSGNTIYF. CDR3 nucleotide sequence: TGTGCCAGCAGCTTCCGGCAGGTCGTCTCTGGAAACACCATATATTTT.

CDR3 nucleotide sequence: TGTGCCAGCAGTTATTCTCCGGGGGATCAGCCCCAGCATTTT. Protein: CASSYSPGDQPQHF. The rearrangement joins TRBV6-2 or TRBV6-3 to TRBJ1-5; the D gene is possibly TRBD1 (5 bases). V was trimmed by 3 bases and J by 5 bases, leaving 11 bases between them. Germline lookup yields CDR1 MNHEY and CDR2 SVGEGT. The CDR3 length is 14 residues.

V gene TRBV3-1 (or the pseudogene TRBV3-2) combines with J gene TRBJ1-1, with D perhaps matching TRBD1 (5 bases). The CDR3 runs to 14 residues. The germline V gene encodes CDR1 LGHDT and CDR2 YNNKEL (reference sequence). V gave up 1 base and J gave up 5 bases, with 11 bases separating them. CDR3 coding DNA: TGTGCCAGCAGCCAAGTCGCAGGGATTACTGAAGCTTTCTTT. Residues: CASSQVAGITEAFF.

Worth noting for this clone: At one boundary the junction diverges from the germline segment, which might be a read error. The gene calls are TRBV6-5 and TRBJ1-6; D is unclear. The CDR3 sequence is 13 residues long. Germline V gene data show CDR1 as MNHEY and CDR2 as SVGAGI. In nucleotides, the CDR3 is TGTGCCAGCGGACCGGTCGCCAATTCTCCCCTCCACTTT. It translates to CASGPVANSPLHF.

The chain is built from TRBV7-2 and TRBJ2-5, with D possibly TRBD2 on 6 matching bases. Germline loops: CDR1 SGHTA, CDR2 FQGNSA. This CDR3 comprises 14 residues. Deletions cut 6 bases from V and 0 bases from J, with 11 bases between. CDR3 DNA: TGTGCCAGCAGTCTCCTAGCGAACCAAGAGACCCAGTACTTC. This translates into CASSLLANQETQYF.

The rearrangement joins TRBV18 to TRBJ2-7; D not certain. Trimming pared 2 bases from V and 5 bases from J, leaving 7 bases between. CDR1 KGHSH and CDR2 LQKENI come from the germline V gene. The CDR3 length is 12 residues. The CDR3 sequence: CASSPRDHEQYF. Written as DNA, the CDR3 is TGTGCCAGCTCACCAAGGGATCACGAGCAGTACTTC.

This chain joins TRBV7-8 and TRBJ2-1; 9 bases map to TRBD1. The CDR3 has 16 amino acids. The germline gives CDR1 SGHVS, CDR2 FQNEAQ. J was trimmed by 7 bases and V by 2 bases; bases with no gene match: 9. CDR3 region: CASSLSVRDRVNEQFF. In nucleotides, the CDR3 is TGTGCCAGCAGCTTAAGTGTGCGGGACAGGGTTAATGAGCAGTTCTTC.

This chain links TRBV3-1 (or the pseudogene TRBV3-2) with TRBJ1-6; D is unclear. The V and J ends lost 0 bases and 7 bases respectively, with 13 bases between them. The CDR3 is made up of 16 amino acids. Germline assignment: CDR1 LGHDT and CDR2 YNNKEL (reference sequence). The CDR3 region has the DNA TGTGCCAGCAGCCAAGATGTCCTTTCTCTCAATTCACCCCTCCACTTT. It encodes CASSQDVLSLNSPLHF.

The gene calls are TRBV9 and TRBJ2-1, with D possibly TRBD1 on 6 matching bases. CDR1 and CDR2 from the germline V gene are SGDLS and YYNGEE. V gave up 0 bases and J gave up 5 bases, with 9 bases separating them. This CDR3 contains 14 residues. In DNA, the CDR3 is TGTGCCAGCAGCGTAGCAGGGGTGCACAATGAGCAGTTCTTC. It specifies CASSVAGVHNEQFF.

The chain couples TRBV11-3 to TRBJ2-7; 8 bases fit TRBD1. The junction had 6 bases not matched to a gene; V was cut back by 5 bases and J by 0 bases. CDR1 is SGHNT, CDR2 YENEEA, per germline. The CDR3 contains 15 residues. In DNA form, the CDR3 reads TGTGCCAGCAGCCCCCGGACAGGGAGCTCCTACGAGCAGTACTTC. The encoded protein is CASSPRTGSSYEQYF.

The J gene is TRBJ2-3, the V gene TRBV9; D ambiguous. V shed 0 bases and J shed 0 bases, with 11 bases lying between them. There are 16 residues in the CDR3. In germline, CDR1 is SGDLS, CDR2 YYNGEE. The CDR3 region is CASSVGQLTSTDTQYF. The CDR3 DNA reads as TGTGCCAGCAGCGTAGGCCAGCTGACGAGCACAGATACGCAGTATTTT.

This rearrangement joins TRBV5-1 to TRBJ1-2; TRBD1 matches 9 bases. Germline V gives CDR1 SGHRS, CDR2 YFSETQ. The CDR3 loop spans 16 amino acids. The V gene end was trimmed by 3 bases and the J gene end by 6 bases; junction bases not matched to a gene: 12. CDR3 in amino acids: CASSSDSQGARHGYTF. CDR3 sequence (DNA): TGCGCCAGCAGCTCAGATTCACAGGGGGCGCGGCATGGCTACACCTTC.

The V gene is TRBV27, the J gene TRBJ2-3; possible D gene TRBD2, 7 bases. Germline V CDR1 and CDR2: MNHEY, SMNVEV (reference sequence). V gave up 5 bases and J gave up 3 bases, with 18 bases separating them. The CDR3 is 16 amino acids. CDR3 in DNA: TGTGCCAGCAGTCCCCTAGCAAGGGGGGGGACAGATACGCAGTATTTT. Its protein product is CASSPLARGGTDTQYF.

CDR3 DNA: TGCGCCAGCAGCCAAGATAGGGGTTGGGGACTGCACACAGATACGCAGTATTTT. Its protein is CASSQDRGWGLHTDTQYF. The V and J genes are TRBV4-3 and TRBJ2-3, with D possibly being TRBD2 (6 bases). Deletions cut 0 bases from V and 2 bases from J, with 18 bases between. The CDR3 runs to 18 residues. CDR1 and CDR2 from the germline V gene are LGHNA and YSLEER.

The V gene is TRBV3-1 (or the pseudogene TRBV3-2), the J gene TRBJ2-1; TRBD2 aligns across 9 bases. The junction had 8 bases not matched to a gene; V was cut back by 0 bases and J by 8 bases. The CDR3 extends over 16 amino acids. Germline CDR1 and CDR2: LGHDT and YNNKEL (reference sequence). The CDR3 spells CASSQDSRGGLDEQFF. The DNA of the CDR3 is TGTGCCAGCAGCCAAGATTCGCGGGGGGGCCTCGATGAGCAGTTCTTC.

The V and J genes are TRBV9 and TRBJ2-2, with D hard to call. The CDR3 length is 10 residues. Germline V CDR1 and CDR2: SGDLS, YYNGEE. CDR3 sequence reads: CQIYTGELFF. The CDR3 DNA follows: TGTCAGATTTACACCGGGGAGCTGTTTTTT.

The chain employs TRBV6-4 and TRBJ1-1; possibly TRBD1 for D (5 bases). Germline CDR1 reads MRHNA; CDR2 reads SNTAGT. V was cut by 3 bases and J by 1 base, with 6 bases left in between. The CDR3 length is 13 residues. The CDR3 nucleotides read TGTGCCAGCAGTGATAGGGGGAACACTGAAGCTTTCTTT. It encodes CASSDRGNTEAFF.

The J gene is TRBJ1-1, the V gene TRBV6-5; D may be TRBD1 (6 bases). CDR1 and CDR2 (germline): MNHEY, SVGAGI. Trimming removed 2 bases from V and 1 base from J, with 14 bases in between. The CDR3 is made up of 16 amino acids. CDR3 sequence: CASSYVRGRRNTEAFF. Here the CDR3 DNA reads TGTGCCAGCAGTTACGTGCGGGGGCGGAGGAACACTGAAGCTTTCTTT.